Following are 28 T cell receptor beta chains from one sample sequenced in a study of CD8 T cells in Susac syndrome. Reverse transcription of roughly 0.5 to 1 ug RNA was carried out with random hexamers. TCRdb fed the immunoSEQ multiplex PCR reads into MiXCR, producing one record per CDR3 protein. The sample includes approximately 130,000 distinct CDR3 sequences, roughly 89% of them seen just once. The sample was CD8+ T cells from PBMCs. These receptor sequences come from a human donor with multiple sclerosis.

The chain has TRBV28 and TRBJ2-7, with TRBD1 matching 12 bases. V shed 5 bases, J shed 2 bases, and the junction held 13 bases outside the gene matches. The germline CDR1 and CDR2 sequences are MDHEN and SYDVKM. This CDR3 has 18 residues. In DNA, the CDR3 is TGTGCCAGCAGTCCCGGGACAGGGGGCGAACGGCCCGCCTACGAGCAGTACTTC. This encodes CASSPGTGGERPAYEQYF.

The V gene is TRBV7-2, the J gene TRBJ2-7, with a tentative D call TRBD1 (5 bases). This CDR3 region has 14 residues. Deletions cut 2 bases from V and 1 base from J, with 9 bases between. Germline values: CDR1 SGHTA, CDR2 FQGNSA. The CDR3 sequence: CASSLPRQSYEQYF. As DNA, the CDR3 is TGTGCCAGCAGCTTACCCCGACAGTCCTACGAGCAGTACTTC.

This clonotype was detected once. The V call is TRBV6-5, the J call TRBJ1-2; D is possibly TRBD1 (6 bases). Trimming removed 4 bases at V and 6 bases at J, with 21 bases between. This CDR3 spans 16 amino acids. The germline gives CDR1 MNHEY, CDR2 SVGAGI. The CDR3 nucleotides are TGTGCCAGCAGTTTGACACTCCCCGGGTACAGGGATGGCTACACCTTC. Its translation: CASSLTLPGYRDGYTF.

The chain recombines TRBV4-1 with TRBJ1-4, with unresolved D. The V gene's germline CDR1 is MGHRA and CDR2 YSYEKL. The V end lost 1 base, the J end lost 0 bases, and 9 bases lay between the germline ends. CDR3 length: 16 amino acids. This CDR3 reads CASSQVVRATNEKLFF. Written as DNA, the CDR3 is TGCGCCAGCAGCCAAGTGGTCAGAGCAACTAATGAAAAACTGTTTTTT.

V usage is TRBV9 and J usage is TRBJ2-1, with TRBD2 matching over 9 bases. The length of the CDR3 is 20 residues. Germline V gene sequence: CDR1 SGDLS, CDR2 YYNGEE. J lost 6 bases, V lost 5 bases, and 24 bases had no gene match. Written as DNA, the CDR3 is TGTGCCAGCAGTCCAAATGCCATTGCGCTAGCGGGGAGGGTAGGCAATGAGCAGTTCTTC. It is translated as CASSPNAIALAGRVGNEQFF.

The chain recombines TRBV29-1 with TRBJ2-1, with D perhaps TRBD1 (6 bases). CDR1 is SQVTM, CDR2 ANQGSEA, per germline. CDR3 size: 13 residues. V gave up 1 base and J gave up 8 bases, with 12 bases separating them. DNA of the CDR3: TGCAGCGTTGAAGGGGGGCGGGTCGATGAGCAGTTCTTC. Protein: CSVEGGRVDEQFF.

A note on this clonotype: An end of the junction does not agree with germline; a read error may underlie this. V and J are TRBV4-1 and TRBJ2-2; 10 bases are shared with TRBD2. The CDR3 is 16 amino acids. Germline CDR1 and CDR2: MGHRA and YSYEKL. For the CDR3, the DNA is TGCGCCAGCAGCCAAACGGGACTAGCGAAGACCGGGGAGCTGTTTTTT. It specifies CASSQTGLAKTGELFF.

This clonotype occurred once. The V call is TRBV7-9, the J call TRBJ1-3; D gene uncertain. This CDR3 is 14 amino acids long. CDR1 is SEHNR, CDR2 FQNEAQ, per germline (reference sequence). V lost 0 bases, J lost 0 bases, and 3 bases lay in between. In DNA form, the CDR3 reads TGTGCCAGCAGCTTAGCGATCTCTGGAAACACCATATATTTT. Its translation: CASSLAISGNTIYF.

The V gene is TRBV28, the J gene TRBJ2-3; 13 nucleotides align to TRBD2. CDR1 is MDHEN, CDR2 SYDVKM, per germline. This CDR3 has 17 residues. With 1 base clipped from V and 6 bases from J, the junction kept 7 bases outside the gene matches. The CDR3: CASSLLTSGRAGDTQYF. Written as DNA, the CDR3 is TGTGCCAGCAGTTTATTAACTAGCGGGAGGGCCGGGGATACGCAGTATTTT.

The chain links TRBV12-3 or TRBV12-4 to TRBJ2-2, with D possibly called TRBD1 or TRBD2 (5 bases each). CDR3 length equals 12 residues. Trimming shortened V by 6 bases and J by 7 bases, and 9 bases separated the two germline ends. CDR3 amino acids: CASRGDSGELFF. The CDR3 region has the DNA TGTGCCAGCAGGGGAGACAGCGGGGAGCTGTTTTTT.

V gene TRBV12-3 or TRBV12-4 combines with J gene TRBJ1-1; tentative D call: TRBD1 (5 bases). The CDR3 runs 14 residues. Trimming stripped 6 bases from V and 1 base from J, with 12 bases between. CDR3 nucleotides: TGTGCCAGCAGAGGGTGGGGGGAGAACACTGAAGCTTTCTTT. It codes for CASRGWGENTEAFF.

V and J are TRBV4-3 and TRBJ2-7; D unresolved. Trimming took off 4 bases at V and 2 bases at J, with 12 bases between the two ends. Germline-derived CDR1 and CDR2 are LGHNA and YSLEER. The CDR3 spans 14 residues. CDR3 nucleotide sequence: TGCGCCAGCAGCCCCATGCCCGGCGCCTACGAGCAGTACTTC. Protein product: CASSPMPGAYEQYF.

This chain links TRBV19 with TRBJ2-7; no clear D gene. V lost 2 bases to trimming and J lost 2 bases, with 10 bases between them. The CDR3 is made up of 14 amino acids. Per germline, CDR1 LNHDA and CDR2 SQIVND (reference sequence). CDR3 protein: CASSIIDHPYEQYF. The CDR3 DNA follows: TGTGCCAGTAGTATAATAGACCATCCCTACGAGCAGTACTTC.

The V gene is TRBV4-3, the J gene TRBJ2-3, with D unclear. V was clipped by 0 bases and J by 5 bases, with 6 bases between them. This CDR3 comprises 13 residues. CDR1 and CDR2 (germline): LGHNA, YSLEER. The CDR3 nucleotides are TGCGCCAGCAGCCAAGATGGAGAAGATACGCAGTATTTT. Its translation is CASSQDGEDTQYF.

The sample holds one count of this clonotype. The gene calls are TRBV27 and TRBJ2-6; D gene ambiguous. Per germline, CDR1 MNHEY and CDR2 SMNVEV (reference sequence). CDR3 size: 15 residues. V was shortened by 6 bases and J by 0 bases, with 9 bases between the two germline ends. The CDR3 region has the DNA TGTGCCAGCAGCCCATTTCTCTCTGGGGCCAACGTCCTGACTTTC. Its translation is CASSPFLSGANVLTF.

The chain has TRBV5-1 and TRBJ2-3; D gene unclear. Trimming cost V 0 bases and J 0 bases, with 5 bases left between them. The CDR3 totals 14 residues. Germline CDR1 is SGHRS and CDR2 is YFSETQ. CDR3 sequence reads: CASSLAASTDTQYF. CDR3 DNA sequence: TGCGCCAGCAGCTTGGCGGCCAGCACAGATACGCAGTATTTT.

V gene TRBV4-1 combines with J gene TRBJ1-5; no firm D call. This CDR3 comprises 13 residues. Between the trimmed V and J ends, which lost 0 bases and 7 bases, there was a span of 7 bases. CDR1 MGHRA and CDR2 YSYEKL come from the germline V gene. CDR3 region: CASSQDSSQPQHF. In DNA, the CDR3 is TGCGCCAGCAGCCAAGATTCAAGCCAGCCCCAGCATTTT.

Only a few counts were recorded for this clonotype. CDR3 DNA sequence: TGTGCCAGCTCACCCGGGACAGGGGAGAATCAGCCCCAGCATTTT. Encoded protein: CASSPGTGENQPQHF. This sequence joins TRBV18 and TRBJ1-5, with 10 bases lining up with TRBD1. CDR1 KGHSH and CDR2 LQKENI come from the germline V gene. Germline trimming cut 3 bases from V and 4 bases from J; bases unmatched to any gene: 3. The CDR3 sequence is 15 residues long.

The V call is TRBV7-3, the J call TRBJ2-2; 9 bases fit TRBD2. Germline CDR1 is SGHTA and CDR2 is FQGTGA. The trim removed 5 bases at V and 5 bases at J, leaving 6 bases unmatched. This CDR3 is built from 15 residues. The CDR3 region is CASSLSGRLTGELFF. Here the CDR3 DNA reads TGTGCCAGCAGCCTTAGCGGGAGACTAACCGGGGAGCTGTTTTTT. Looking up the rest from reference TRBV7-3 and TRBJ2-2 gives the full variable domain: GAGVSQTPSNKVTEKGKYVELRCDPISGHTALYWYRQSLGQGPEFLIYFQGTGAADDSGLPNDRFFAVRPEGSVSTLKIQRTERGDSAVYLCASSLSGRLTGELFFGEGSRLTVL.

V gene TRBV27 combines with J gene TRBJ1-5, with D perhaps TRBD1 (5 bases). The V end lost 3 bases, the J end lost 6 bases, and 9 bases lay between the germline ends. Germline CDR1 is MNHEY and CDR2 is SMNVEV (reference sequence). This CDR3 has 13 amino acids. The CDR3 region is CASSLGVVQPQHF. In DNA, the CDR3 is TGTGCCAGCAGTTTGGGGGTTGTTCAGCCCCAGCATTTT.

J is TRBJ1-1 and V is TRBV15; TRBD1 matches 7 bases. Germline lookup yields CDR1 LNHNV and CDR2 YYDKDF (reference sequence). The CDR3 spans 13 residues. V shed 4 bases and J 5 bases; nucleotides not matched to a gene: 4. This chain's CDR3 is CATSKKGATEAFF. The DNA for the CDR3 is TGTGCCACCAGCAAGAAGGGGGCGACTGAAGCTTTCTTT.

The gene calls are TRBV29-1 and TRBJ2-5; TRBD1 matches at 7 bases. The germline gives CDR1 SQVTM, CDR2 ANQGSEA. Trimming cost V 7 bases and J 5 bases; bases outside gene matches: 7. The CDR3 loop spans 12 amino acids. The CDR3, as DNA: TGCAGCGGGGGGACAGTTGGCGAGACCCAGTACTTC. Its translation is CSGGTVGETQYF.

The rearrangement uses TRBV7-9 and TRBJ2-3, with 7 bases that match TRBD1. The CDR3 has 13 residues. Germline V lookup: CDR1 SEHNR, CDR2 FQNEAQ (reference sequence). V gave up 5 bases and J gave up 7 bases; unmatched junction bases: 6. Here the CDR3 DNA reads TGTGCCAGCAGCCAGAGGGGGCGGTATACGCAGTATTTT. This translates into CASSQRGRYTQYF.

This sequence joins TRBV3-1 and TRBJ2-7; 7 nucleotides align to TRBD2. Looked up from germline, CDR1 is LGHDT and CDR2 is YNNKEL (reference sequence). Unmatched junction bases numbered 8, after V lost 0 bases and J lost 3 bases. The CDR3 is 16 amino acids. The CDR3 sequence is CASSQEGGGGSYEQYF. DNA of the CDR3: TGTGCCAGCAGCCAAGAGGGTGGCGGCGGGAGCTACGAGCAGTACTTC.

The CDR3 DNA is TGTGCCAGCGCGGCCGGGACAGGGGGCAATGAGCAGTTCTTC. It yields the protein CASAAGTGGNEQFF. V usage is TRBV27 and J usage is TRBJ2-1, with 11 nucleotides matching TRBD1. Germline V gives CDR1 MNHEY, CDR2 SMNVEV (reference sequence). This CDR3 spans 14 amino acids. V lost 8 bases to trimming and J lost 6 bases; unmatched junction nucleotides: 6.

The chain joins TRBV15 to TRBJ1-5; no clear D. Germline V lookup: CDR1 LNHNV, CDR2 YYDKDF (reference sequence). V dropped 0 bases and J dropped 0 bases, with 6 bases sitting between them. This CDR3 has 15 residues. CDR3 amino acids: CATSRDLSSNQPQHF. Written as DNA, the CDR3 is TGTGCCACCAGCAGAGACCTGAGTAGCAATCAGCCCCAGCATTTT. The full variable domain, its missing parts supplied by reference TRBV15 and TRBJ1-5, is DAMVIQNPRYQVTQFGKPVTLSCSQTLNHNVMYWYQQKSSQAPKLLFHYYDKDFNNEADTPDNFQSRRPNTSFCFLDIRSPGLGDTAMYLCATSRDLSSNQPQHFGDGTRLSIL.

The V call is TRBV15, the J call TRBJ1-3; D gene uncertain. CDR1 LNHNV and CDR2 YYDKDF come from the germline V gene (reference sequence). V lost 5 bases and J lost 2, with 10 bases in between. The CDR3 has 14 residues. CDR3 region: CATSGWATGNTIYF. The CDR3 DNA follows: TGTGCCACCAGCGGTTGGGCTACTGGAAACACCATATATTTT.

The rearrangement uses TRBV29-1 and TRBJ2-3, with D hard to call. This CDR3 spans 13 amino acids. CDR1 and CDR2 (germline): SQVTM, ANQGSEA. Trimming stripped 8 bases from V and 2 bases from J, with 14 bases between. CDR3 region: CSLSPANTDTQYF. Written as DNA, the CDR3 is TGCAGCCTCTCCCCAGCTAACACAGATACGCAGTATTTT.